The 17 T cell receptor beta chains below were found in one sample sequenced in a study of identical twins (TCRdb year 2016). Library prep was done by 5' RACE. The sequencer listed for this sample is Illumina HiSeq 2000. The public reads were run again by TCRdb, first through fastp at Q25 and then through MiXCR, and only productive beta chains were kept. Each CDR3 protein appears once, grouped with its most common genes and DNA. In all, the sample holds a few hundred thousand distinct CDR3 sequences, and roughly 9% of those were seen once. The top ten clonotypes cover more than 8% of the sample. Sequencing was performed on naive T cells sorted from blood. The cell subset or site tag for this specimen amounts to: cells isolated with a human naive T-cell isolation kit. The origin of the receptors is a woman aged 45-59 years in good health.

This clonotype has more than one count but fewer than ten. The rearrangement uses TRBV20-1 and TRBJ2-5; 13 bases agree with TRBD2. Germline CDR1 and CDR2: DFQATT and SNEGSKA (reference sequence). Trimming removed 6 bases from V and 2 bases from J; junction bases left unmatched: 6. This CDR3 has 15 residues. Here the CDR3 reads CSAGLAGEEQETQYF. CDR3 bases: TGCAGTGCCGGACTAGCGGGAGAGGAACAAGAGACCCAGTACTTC.

This clonotype was seen more than once but under ten times. The chain carries TRBV5-1 and TRBJ1-2, with D maybe TRBD1 (5 bases). This CDR3 is built from 14 residues. V lost 4 bases and J lost 4, with 14 bases in between. Germline CDR1 and CDR2: SGHRS and YFSETQ. The CDR3 loop is CASSPKRGGYGYTF. CDR3 in DNA: TGCGCCAGCAGCCCCAAGAGGGGTGGCTATGGCTACACCTTC.

This clonotype was seen ten or more times. The rearrangement uses TRBV4-2 and TRBJ1-4, with 7 bases identical to TRBD1. V lost 4 bases, J lost 7 bases, and 9 bases stayed unmatched. Per the germline V gene, CDR1 is LGHNA and CDR2 is YNFKEQ. This CDR3 is built from 15 residues. The CDR3 here is CASSLTQGDTEKLFF. The CDR3 DNA reads TGTGCCAGCAGCCTTACCCAGGGGGATACTGAAAAACTGTTTTTT.

In its sample, this clonotype was seen a few times. This rearrangement joins TRBV20-1 to TRBJ1-1; TRBD1 matches 10 bases. Germline CDR1 and CDR2: DFQATT and SNEGSKA (reference sequence). The length of the CDR3 is 12 residues. For the CDR3, the DNA is TGCAGGGTCCCGGGACAGGGGCCTGAAGCTTTCTTT. It translates to CRVPGQGPEAFF.

This chain joins TRBV29-1 and TRBJ2-5, with unresolved D. The V end was cut by 7 bases, the J end by 4 bases, with 7 bases between. Germline V lookup: CDR1 SQVTM, CDR2 ANQGSEA. CDR3 size: 10 residues. The CDR3 DNA is TGCAGCGGCTGGGGAGAGACCCAGTACTTC. Translated: CSGWGETQYF.

The chain employs TRBV5-4 and TRBJ2-7; 10 positions match TRBD1. Germline loops: CDR1 SGHNT, CDR2 YYREEE (reference sequence). V shed 5 bases, J shed 7 bases, and the junction held 6 bases outside the gene matches. There are 13 residues in the CDR3. CDR3 coding DNA: TGTGCCAGCAGTCCGGACAGGGGGTGGGAGCAGTACTTC. It codes for CASSPDRGWEQYF.

A few counts support this clonotype. The chain employs TRBV20-1 and TRBJ2-1; D possibly corresponds to TRBD2 (5 bases). V was shortened by 0 bases and J by 4 bases, with 19 bases between the two germline ends. Germline V gene lookup returns CDR1 DFQATT and CDR2 SNEGSKA (reference sequence). This CDR3 is 17 amino acids long. In nucleotides, the CDR3 is TGCAGTGCTAGAGATCGGGAAGAATTCACGTATTACAATGAGCAGTTCTTC. The encoded protein is CSARDREEFTYYNEQFF.

The rearrangement links TRBV5-1 to TRBJ2-3; D possibly corresponds to TRBD1 (7 bases). This CDR3 spans 15 amino acids. CDR1 is SGHRS and CDR2 is YFSETQ in the germline V gene. Trimming shortened V by 0 bases and J by 3 bases, and 11 bases separated the two germline ends. The CDR3 spells CASSLESGGTDTQYF. DNA of the CDR3: TGCGCCAGCAGCTTGGAGTCAGGGGGGACAGATACGCAGTATTTT. The full variable domain, rest sourced from reference TRBV5-1 and TRBJ2-3, is KAGVTQTPRYLIKTRGQQVTLSCSPISGHRSVSWYQQTPGQGLQFLFEYFSETQRNKGNFPGRFSGRQFSNSRSEMNVSTLELGDSALYLCASSLESGGTDTQYFGPGTRLTVL.

This clonotype turned up a few times. This chain links TRBV2 with TRBJ1-1; tentatively, D is TRBD1 (5 bases). Germline V gene sequence: CDR1 SNHLY, CDR2 FYNNEI. V dropped 7 bases and J dropped 1 base, with 13 bases sitting between them. The CDR3 loop spans 14 amino acids. CDR3 sequence reads: CASKSAGWNTEAFF. Written as DNA, the CDR3 is TGTGCCAGCAAAAGTGCAGGGTGGAACACTGAAGCTTTCTTT.

This clonotype came up many times. This CDR3 reads CASRQTGGNTIYF. CDR3 bases: TGTGCCAGCAGGCAGACAGGGGGAAACACCATATATTTT. V is TRBV12-3 or TRBV12-4 and J is TRBJ1-3, with TRBD1 identical over 7 bases. The junction had 3 bases not matched to a gene; V was cut back by 6 bases and J by 4 bases. The CDR3 runs to 13 residues.

This clonotype was detected ten times or more. The V and J genes are TRBV20-1 and TRBJ2-7; 10 positions agree with TRBD1. Per germline, CDR1 DFQATT and CDR2 SNEGSKA (reference sequence). The CDR3 covers 14 residues. Trimming took 4 bases from V and 4 from J; bases not matched to a gene: 7. CDR3 sequence reads: CSATPTGGGYEQYF. Here the CDR3 DNA reads TGCAGTGCTACCCCGACAGGGGGCGGTTACGAGCAGTACTTC.

The chain employs TRBV25-1 and TRBJ2-2; no definite D call. CDR3 length equals 14 residues. In germline, CDR1 is MGHDK, CDR2 SYGVNS. With 5 bases removed from V and 5 bases from J, the gap between germline ends came to 12 bases. The chain's CDR3 is CASSQESLTGELFF. DNA for the CDR3: TGTGCCAGCAGTCAGGAGAGTTTAACCGGGGAGCTGTTTTTT.

This clonotype was recorded many times. The chain is built from TRBV29-1 and TRBJ2-2, with TRBD1 as a possible D gene (6 bases). Germline assignment: CDR1 SQVTM and CDR2 ANQGSEA. Trimming removed 4 bases from V and 7 bases from J, with 10 bases in between. The CDR3 contains 12 residues. CDR3 coding DNA: TGCAGCGTTGTGGGGGCTGGCGGGGAGCTGTTTTTT. Translation: CSVVGAGGELFF.

This clonotype was seen many times. The chain combines TRBV12-3 or TRBV12-4 with TRBJ2-3; D gene uncertain. The CDR3 is 14 residues long. V was trimmed by 5 bases and J by 1 base, leaving 10 bases between them. For the CDR3, the DNA is TGTGCCAGCAGTCCCCGGTATCGCACAGATACGCAGTATTTT. Translation gives CASSPRYRTDTQYF.

This clonotype was picked up a small number of times. The chain joins TRBV27 to TRBJ2-3, with D maybe TRBD1 (6 bases). Germline CDR1 is MNHEY and CDR2 is SMNVEV (reference sequence). This CDR3 has 16 residues. Trimming removed 4 bases from V and 0 bases from J, with 14 bases in between. The CDR3 reads CASSSDRRSSTDTQYF. In DNA, the CDR3 is TGTGCCAGCAGTTCCGACAGGAGGTCTAGCACAGATACGCAGTATTTT.

This clonotype was seen ten or more times. This chain joins TRBV9 and TRBJ1-6; no firm D call. CDR3 length equals 13 residues. CDR1 and CDR2 (germline): SGDLS, YYNGEE. V dropped 0 bases and J dropped 8 bases, with 6 bases sitting between them. The CDR3 protein is CASSVGGDSPLHF. DNA of the CDR3: TGTGCCAGCAGCGTAGGTGGAGATTCACCCCTCCACTTT.

J is TRBJ2-1 and V is TRBV7-8, with 13 bases lining up with TRBD2. CDR3 length equals 16 residues. Germline CDR1 reads SGHVS; CDR2 reads FQNEAQ. With 3 bases clipped from V and 8 bases from J, the junction kept 7 bases outside the gene matches. The CDR3 here is CASSFTRTSGSDEQFF. The CDR3, as DNA: TGTGCCAGCAGCTTTACCCGGACTAGCGGGAGCGATGAGCAGTTCTTC.